Listed here is a single TCR beta chain. Its antigen remains undetermined. No quality values exist for individual bases; no much larger clone is one base distant. The same CDR3 can be traced to other DNA sequences in this sample. The donors were healthy, HIV-negative adults who had no recently reported acute infections or vaccinations. Every donor was a Caucasian adult residing in Nashville, Tennessee, USA. CD4+ T cells were enriched through magnetic negative selection, after which naive cells were positively selected on CD45RA and the remaining negative fraction served as the memory subset. Blood was collected by leukapheresis, and PBMCs were isolated by Ficoll-Histopaque density gradient centrifugation and then cryopreserved in liquid nitrogen vapor phase. Analytical flow cytometry was used to check the purity and quantity of every magnetically sorted T cell population. Genomic DNA was isolated from each sorted fraction and quantified by UV absorbance on a Nanodrop 2000c.

This specimen belongs to a study of shared clonotypes between healthy human individuals (dated by TCRdb to 2020 to 2021). About the investigation overall: Two women and a few men aged 18 to 49 years were included in the cohort. Per donor, three plates each were used for CD4 naive and CD4 memory, two for CD8 naive, and one for CD8 memory. To estimate repertoire size and how much clonotype sharing occurs between individuals, the study deeply sequenced the blood TCR repertoires of roughly 5 healthy adults. Leukapheresis yielded between about 0.8 and 8.9 billion PBMCs per donor. Different laboratories and diverse techniques were used to prepare libraries and sequence TCR repertoires, to increase sequencing depth and limit assay-specific biases. The study at large found these results: Even with the large sequencing depth, rarefaction of the sorted-subset datasets indicated that sequencing was incomplete. Pairwise subsampling led to the expectation that sequencing depth would affect the degree of clonotype sharing among donors. Estimated clonotype richness was generally larger for naive than for memory subsets. Compared with non-shared clonotypes, the clonotypes found in all four sorted-subset donors had higher generation probabilities. Because the study included a small number of donors, the genetic and exposure-history diversity represented was limited. When a handful of donors were compared, the shared fraction of clonotypes was about 5% for naive CD4, roughly 3.3% for naive CD8, more than 2% for memory CD4, and around 0.4% for memory CD8. Sampling was restricted to blood, and TCR repertoires in tissue are likely to differ from TCR repertoires in blood.

Its CDR3 holds 16 amino acids, cysteine through phenylalanine. Just CDR3 DNA is preserved here, 48 bases in frame from base 1. The germline V end is reduced by 2 bases and the J end by 1 base; junction bases left unmatched: 3. The germline V gene gives CDR1 as SGHRS and CDR2 as YFSETQ. Using the deep immunoSEQ assay, multiplex PCR amplified TCR CDR3 regions from genomic DNA. Extracted genomic DNA from each cell subset was distributed evenly across all wells of several immunoSEQ 96-well plates, and each plate was treated as a replicate. For sorted subsets, each replicate PCR was loaded with roughly 0.2 ug genomic DNA, equivalent to 30,000 to 35,000 T cell genomes. The purified libraries were quantified using a Qubit 3.0 fluorometer, sized with a Bioanalyzer 2100, and then quantified again using the KAPA Library Quantification kit. A separate single-read 150-cycle Illumina NextSeq 550 flow cell was used to sequence each immunoSEQ 96-well plate. The published analysis was carried out like this. Because the immunoSEQ output included only junctional sequences and no quality scores, the filtering could not be the same as the filtering used for full-length reads. To assign V/J genes and CDR3, sequences were annotated against IMGT germline references using PyIR, a Python wrapper for IgBLAST v1.9. Reads with weak V/J assignments (E-value above 1e-6), missing CDR3, stop codons, out-of-frame junctions, or ambiguous translated residues were removed. A V3J clonotype was defined by an identical inferred V gene, J gene, and CDR3 amino acid sequence. Percentage overlap between repertoires was computed as shared unique clonotypes divided by the size of the smaller repertoire. Richness of each repertoire was evaluated using RTK rarefaction, the Chao1 estimator, and Recon v2.1 estimates of unobserved clonotypes. Generation probabilities were computed with OLGA for all TCRbeta clonotypes obtained by the gDNA method from a few donors. In its TCRdb copy, this immuneACCESS table keeps in-frame sequences only and misses some clones. Where compared with another copy, unresolved V genes explain less than half of these, and the others have no known cause. V and J calls plus clone size are reproduced from that table; the DNA served to infer D and trimming. This sample holds around 2.1 million clones; roughly 95% were observed only once. The top ten clonotypes cover over 0.1% of the sample.

Sequencing used naive CD4+ T cells sorted from blood. Sample cell subset or site, as interpreted from the label and publication: CD45RA+ positively selected. The source of this sequence is a young man in good health. In this chain, TRBV5-1 is recombined with TRBJ2-3; 11 bases in between match TRBD2. DNA sequence: TGCGCCAGCAGCTTAGAGGGACTAGCGGGCACAGATACGCAGTATTTT. Its translation reads: CASSLEGLAGTDTQYF.